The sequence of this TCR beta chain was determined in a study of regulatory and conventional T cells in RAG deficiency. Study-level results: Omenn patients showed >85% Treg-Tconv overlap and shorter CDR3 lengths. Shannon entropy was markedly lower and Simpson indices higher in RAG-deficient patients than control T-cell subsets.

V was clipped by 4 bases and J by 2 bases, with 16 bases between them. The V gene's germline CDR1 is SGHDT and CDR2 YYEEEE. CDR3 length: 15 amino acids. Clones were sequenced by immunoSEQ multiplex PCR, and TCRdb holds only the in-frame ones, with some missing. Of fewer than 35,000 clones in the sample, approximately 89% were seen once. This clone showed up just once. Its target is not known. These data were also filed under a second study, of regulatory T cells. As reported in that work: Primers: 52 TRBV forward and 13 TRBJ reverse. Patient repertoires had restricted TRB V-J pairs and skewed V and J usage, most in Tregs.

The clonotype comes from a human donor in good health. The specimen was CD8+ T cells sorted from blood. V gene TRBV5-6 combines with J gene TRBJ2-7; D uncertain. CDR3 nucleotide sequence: TGTGCCAGCAGCCGGGTGGGTAGGTCAGCCTACGAGCAGTACTTC. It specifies CASSRVGRSAYEQYF.